The 13 T cell receptor beta chains below come from one sample, sequenced in a study of T cell responses to AZD1222 COVID-19 vaccine. Assay used: immunoSEQ multiplex PCR; TCRdb lists only in-frame clones, some missing. The sample carries 200,000 or so clones, 90% recorded once. Sequenced here: peripheral blood, sampled on day 0 of AZD1222 vaccination. The receptors here all came from an adult in good health.

The genes are TRBV2 and TRBJ1-5, with D tentatively TRBD1 (5 bases). Germline lookup yields CDR1 SNHLY and CDR2 FYNNEI. The CDR3 covers 15 residues. V was pared by 7 bases and J by 3 bases, with 16 bases between. This CDR3 reads CASTLDSLFNQPQHF. CDR3 sequence (DNA): TGTGCCAGCACCTTAGACAGCTTATTCAATCAGCCCCAGCATTTT. Full variable domain (missing parts from reference TRBV2 and TRBJ1-5): EPEVTQTPSHQVTQMGQEVILRCVPISNHLYFYWYRQILGQKVEFLVSFYNNEISEKSEIFDDQFSVERPDGSNFTLKIRSTKLEDSAMYFCASTLDSLFNQPQHFGDGTRLSIL.

V gene TRBV28 combines with J gene TRBJ2-7; maybe TRBD2 (5 bases). CDR3 length equals 13 residues. CDR1 is MDHEN, CDR2 SYDVKM, per germline. V was pared by 6 bases and J by 3 bases, with 12 bases between. The CDR3 nucleotides are TGTGCCAGCAGGGGCGGACTTATCTACGAGCAGTACTTC. The encoded protein is CASRGGLIYEQYF. The entire variable domain, with the rest obtained from reference TRBV28 and TRBJ2-7, is as follows: DVKVTQSSRYLVKRTGEKVFLECVQDMDHENMFWYRQDPGLGLRLIYFSYDVKMKEKGDIPEGYSVSREKKERFSLILESASTNQTSMYLCASRGGLIYEQYFGPGTRLTVT.

CDR3 DNA sequence: TGTGCCAGCAGGAAACAGGGGGAGGACTATGGCTACACCTTC. Translating it yields CASRKQGEDYGYTF. This chain links TRBV6-5 with TRBJ1-2; TRBD1 matches at 8 bases. Germline V gene sequence: CDR1 MNHEY, CDR2 SVGAGI. V lost 6 bases to trimming and J lost 3 bases; unmatched junction nucleotides: 6. This CDR3 region has 14 residues.

The V and J genes are TRBV12-3 or TRBV12-4 and TRBJ1-2; 7 nucleotides match TRBD1. Trimming took 5 bases from V and 4 from J; bases not matched to a gene: 1. There are 12 residues in the CDR3. CDR3 nucleotides: TGTGCCAGCAGTGCAGGGGGCTATGGCTACACCTTC. Translation gives CASSAGGYGYTF.

The rearrangement joins TRBV10-2 to TRBJ2-5, with 11 bases lining up with TRBD2. J gave up 1 base and V 4 bases, and 5 bases lay outside the gene matches. CDR3 length: 16 amino acids. Germline values: CDR1 WSHSY, CDR2 SAAADI. CDR3 DNA sequence: TGCGCCAGCAGTGCCACAACTAGCGGGGGCCAAGAGACCCAGTACTTC. Protein product: CASSATTSGGQETQYF.

The chain links TRBV10-3 to TRBJ1-4, with 10 bases identical to TRBD1. The V segment lost 4 bases and the J segment 8 bases; nucleotides outside the gene matches: 1. The CDR3 is 13 residues long. Germline V gene data show CDR1 as ENHRY and CDR2 as SYGVKD. The CDR3 nucleotides read TGTGCCATCAGTGGACAGGGGGCAGAAAAACTGTTTTTT. Residues: CAISGQGAEKLFF.

The chain links TRBV4-2 to TRBJ2-7; 8 bases fit TRBD1. Germline values: CDR1 LGHNA, CDR2 YNFKEQ. The CDR3 spans 13 residues. Trimming removed 6 bases from V and 4 bases from J; junction bases left unmatched: 5. The CDR3 reads CASRGQGGYEQYF. For the CDR3, the DNA is TGTGCCAGCAGAGGACAGGGTGGGTACGAGCAGTACTTC.

This clone has a handful of counts. The rearrangement uses TRBV19 and TRBJ1-5, with a possible D match to TRBD1 (5 bases). With 10 bases removed from V and 2 bases from J, the gap between germline ends came to 18 bases. Germline CDR1 is LNHDA and CDR2 is SQIVND (reference sequence). The CDR3 length is 15 residues. The DNA of the CDR3 is TGTGCCACTACTCAGGGAAATTATGGCAATCAGCCCCAGCATTTT. Translated: CATTQGNYGNQPQHF.

The J gene is TRBJ1-2, the V gene TRBV5-1; the match to TRBD1 covers 9 bases. Trimming took 0 bases from V and 5 from J; bases not matched to a gene: 5. Germline V gene data show CDR1 as SGHRS and CDR2 as YFSETQ. The CDR3 extends over 15 amino acids. The CDR3 here is CASSLDTGGLYGYTF. The CDR3 nucleotides are TGCGCCAGCAGCTTGGATACAGGGGGCTTGTATGGCTACACCTTC.

The chain carries TRBV11-2 and TRBJ2-3; the match to TRBD2 covers 8 bases. V gave up 5 bases and J gave up 4 bases; unmatched junction bases: 5. Germline V gene data show CDR1 as SGHAT and CDR2 as FQNNGV. The CDR3 runs 14 residues. The CDR3 is CASSISGSPDTQYF. In DNA, the CDR3 is TGTGCCAGCAGCATCAGCGGGAGCCCAGATACGCAGTATTTT.

The chain links TRBV6-5 to TRBJ1-4, with 8 positions matching TRBD1. The CDR3 has 14 residues. V was pared by 5 bases and J by 7 bases, with 6 bases of the junction left unmatched. Germline CDR1 is MNHEY and CDR2 is SVGAGI. The CDR3 sequence is CASSPGGSVEKLFF. DNA of the CDR3: TGTGCCAGCAGTCCAGGGGGCTCTGTTGAAAAACTGTTTTTT.

This chain links TRBV28 with TRBJ1-3; no clear D gene. V was pared by 7 bases and J by 0 bases, with 13 bases between. Per the germline V gene, CDR1 is MDHEN and CDR2 is SYDVKM. This CDR3 has 15 amino acids. CDR3 amino acids: CASTSPRGSGNTIYF. The CDR3 coding sequence is TGTGCCAGCACCTCTCCCCGGGGCTCTGGAAACACCATATATTTT.

V and J are TRBV3-1 (or the pseudogene TRBV3-2) and TRBJ2-2; no clear D. The CDR3 contains 16 residues. The V gene lost 1 base and the J gene lost 0 bases, with 9 bases spanning the gap. Per the germline V gene, CDR1 is LGHDT and CDR2 is YNNKEL (reference sequence). The CDR3 loop is CASSQVRGANTGELFF. The CDR3 DNA is TGTGCCAGCAGCCAAGTCCGTGGGGCGAACACCGGGGAGCTGTTTTTT.